These T cell receptor beta chains were read from a single sample in a study of shared clonotypes between healthy human individuals. Profiling relied on immunoSEQ multiplex PCR, and the TCRdb table lists in-frame clones only, not all of them. Found here are 2 million to 2.5 million clones, approximately 96% of them singletons; the top ten hold around 0.13%. Sequencing used naive CD4+ T cells sorted from blood. The receptors here all came from a man aged 18 to 30 in good health. The CDR3 runs from the conserved cysteine through the conserved F or W. The D gene is left open where the match is weak. The listing skips clone size in some rows; elsewhere it reads once, few, many or a size class.

once	TRBV6-1	-	TRBJ1-2	TGTGCCAGCAGGCGGGACACCACTAACTATGGCTACACCTTC	CASRRDTTNYGYTF
once	TRBV28	-	TRBJ2-7	TGTGCCAGCAGTTTCCTCCAGAGCGAGCAGTACTTC	CASSFLQSEQYF
-	TRBV15	-	TRBJ2-5	TGTGCCACCAGCAGAGGGGGAGGAGAGACCCAGTACTTC	CATSRGGGETQYF
-	TRBV11-2	-	TRBJ2-3	TGTGCCAGCAGCCCGACCCCGCCCGATACGCAGTATTTT	CASSPTPPDTQYF
-	TRBV5-6	-	TRBJ2-5	TGTGCCAGCAGCTGGGCGGGTGGGGAGACCCAGTACTTC	CASSWAGGETQYF
-	TRBV4-1	-	TRBJ1-2	TGCGCCAGCAGCCTCAGATCAGGGGAACCCTCGAGATTC	CASSLRSGEPSRF
once	TRBV29-1	-	TRBJ2-2	TGCAGCGTTGCAGCGGGCGGTACCGGGGAGCTGTTTTTT	CSVAAGGTGELFF
-	TRBV5-1	TRBD1	TRBJ1-4	TGCGCCAGCAGCTCCCCAGGGGGCGGCCAGAATAATGAAAAACTGTTTTTT	CASSSPGGGQNNEKLFF
-	TRBV5-5	-	TRBJ2-1	TGTGCCAGCAGCCCTGACGGGAACTCCTACAATGAGCAGTTCTTC	CASSPDGNSYNEQFF
-	TRBV5-4	-	TRBJ2-7	TGTGCCAGCAGCTATTACACATCCTCCTACGAGCAGTACTTC	CASSYYTSSYEQYF
-	TRBV5-1	-	TRBJ2-5	TGCGCCAGCAGCTTGGCGCAGGGACAAGAGACCCAGTACTTC	CASSLAQGQETQYF
-	TRBV5-4	-	TRBJ1-4	TGTGCCAGCAGCTTGGGGGGGAATCGAGGTAATGAAAAACTGTTTTTT	CASSLGGNRGNEKLFF
-	TRBV27	-	TRBJ1-6	TGTGCCAGCACCCGGGACTCACTCTCCTATAATTCACCCCTCCACTTT	CASTRDSLSYNSPLHF
-	TRBV28	TRBD1	TRBJ1-2	TGTGCCAGCACCGAACCCACAGGGGAACATGGCTACACCTTC	CASTEPTGEHGYTF
-	TRBV10-1	-	TRBJ2-1	TGCGCCAGCAGTGAGGGGACCTCTAGCGACTACAATGAGCAGTTCTTC	CASSEGTSSDYNEQFF
-	TRBV18	-	TRBJ1-5	TGTGCCAGCTCATACACTCCGGCAGTCAATCAGCCCCAGCATTTT	CASSYTPAVNQPQHF
-	TRBV5-1	TRBD2	TRBJ2-1	TGCGCCAGCAGTCGGGAGCGGGAGGGCCAGGGTGAGCAGTTCTTC	CASSREREGQGEQFF
-	TRBV5-4	-	TRBJ1-5	TGTGCCAGCAGCTTGGATCGGCAGCCCCAGCATTTT	CASSLDRQPQHF
-	TRBV9	-	TRBJ2-1	TGTGCCAGCAGCGTAGATGAGGCCGCGGGTCGTAACTTCTTC	CASSVDEAAGRNFF
-	TRBV6-5	-	TRBJ2-7	TGTGCCAGCATCCCCGTGGGCTACGAGCAGTACTTC	CASIPVGYEQYF
-	TRBV19	-	TRBJ2-3	TGTGCCAGTAGTACCAGGGTTTCTAGCACAGATACGCAGTATTTT	CASSTRVSSTDTQYF
-	TRBV9	TRBD1	TRBJ1-2	TGTGCCAGCAGCGAGGGGACAGGGGGCTATGGCTACACCTTC	CASSEGTGGYGYTF
-	TRBV6-1	TRBD2	TRBJ2-7	TGTGCCAGCAGTGAAGTGGCGGGGGATGCCGAGCAGTACTTC	CASSEVAGDAEQYF
-	TRBV29-1	TRBD1	TRBJ2-5	TGCAGCGCCGGGACAGCCTCACAAGAGACCCAGTACTTC	CSAGTASQETQYF